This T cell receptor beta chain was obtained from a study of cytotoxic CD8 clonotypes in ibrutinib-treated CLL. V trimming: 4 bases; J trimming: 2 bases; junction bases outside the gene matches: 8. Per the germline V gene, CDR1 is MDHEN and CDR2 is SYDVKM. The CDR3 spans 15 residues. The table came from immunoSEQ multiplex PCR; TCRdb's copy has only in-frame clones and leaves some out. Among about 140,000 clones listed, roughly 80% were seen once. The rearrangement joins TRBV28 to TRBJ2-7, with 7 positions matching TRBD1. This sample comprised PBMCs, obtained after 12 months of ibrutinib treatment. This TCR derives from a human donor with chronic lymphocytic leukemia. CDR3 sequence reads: CASSSSTGTTYEQYF. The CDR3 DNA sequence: TGTGCCAGCAGTTCCTCGACAGGGACCACCTACGAGCAGTACTTC.